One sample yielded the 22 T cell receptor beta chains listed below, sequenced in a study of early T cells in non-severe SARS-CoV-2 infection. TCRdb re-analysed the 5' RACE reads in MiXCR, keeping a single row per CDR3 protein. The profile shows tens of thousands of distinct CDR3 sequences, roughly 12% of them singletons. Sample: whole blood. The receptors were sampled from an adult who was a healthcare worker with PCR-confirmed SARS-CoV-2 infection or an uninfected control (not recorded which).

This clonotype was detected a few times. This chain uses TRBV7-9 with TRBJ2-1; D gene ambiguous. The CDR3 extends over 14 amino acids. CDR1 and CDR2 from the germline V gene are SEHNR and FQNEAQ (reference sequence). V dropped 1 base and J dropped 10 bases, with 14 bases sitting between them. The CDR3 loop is CASSLGLEIIEQFF. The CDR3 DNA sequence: TGTGCCAGCAGCTTAGGGCTAGAAATCATCGAGCAGTTCTTC.

The CDR3 reads CASSPFKTTDTQYF. The CDR3 DNA reads as TGTGCCAGCTCACCCTTCAAGACGACAGATACGCAGTATTTT. This chain links TRBV18 with TRBJ2-3; D unresolved. V shed 3 bases and J shed 3 bases, with 10 bases lying between them. CDR1 is KGHSH, CDR2 LQKENI, per germline. The CDR3 runs 14 residues.

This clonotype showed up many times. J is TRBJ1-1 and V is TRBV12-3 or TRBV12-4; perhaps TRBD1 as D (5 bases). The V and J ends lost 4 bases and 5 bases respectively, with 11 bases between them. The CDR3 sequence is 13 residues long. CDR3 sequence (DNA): TGTGCCAGCAGTTCCGGGGGGATGACTGAAGCTTTCTTT. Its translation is CASSSGGMTEAFF.

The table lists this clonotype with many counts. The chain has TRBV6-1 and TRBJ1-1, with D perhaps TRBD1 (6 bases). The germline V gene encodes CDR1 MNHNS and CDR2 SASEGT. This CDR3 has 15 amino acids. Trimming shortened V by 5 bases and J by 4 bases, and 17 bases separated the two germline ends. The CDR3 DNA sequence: TGTGCCAGCAGTTCTTACGACAGGAGGGGCACTGAAGCTTTCTTT. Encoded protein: CASSSYDRRGTEAFF.

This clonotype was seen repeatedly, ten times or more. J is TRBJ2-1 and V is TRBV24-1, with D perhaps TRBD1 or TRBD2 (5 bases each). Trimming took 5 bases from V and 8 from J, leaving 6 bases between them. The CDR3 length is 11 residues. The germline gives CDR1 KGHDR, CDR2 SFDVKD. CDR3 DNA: TGTGCCACCAGTGGAGGGGATGAGCAGTTCTTC. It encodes CATSGGDEQFF.

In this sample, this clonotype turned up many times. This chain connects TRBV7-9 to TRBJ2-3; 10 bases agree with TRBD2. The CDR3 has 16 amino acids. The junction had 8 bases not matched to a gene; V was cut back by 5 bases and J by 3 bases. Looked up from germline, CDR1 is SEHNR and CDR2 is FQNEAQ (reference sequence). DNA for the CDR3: TGTGCCAGCAGCCCGCCCACTAGCGGGGCGACAGATACGCAGTATTTT. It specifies CASSPPTSGATDTQYF. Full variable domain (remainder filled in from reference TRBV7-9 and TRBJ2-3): DTGVSQNPRHKITKRGQNVTFRCDPISEHNRLYWYRQTLGQGPEFLTYFQNEAQLEKSRLLSDRFSAERPKGSFSTLEIQRTEQGDSAMYLCASSPPTSGATDTQYFGPGTRLTVL.

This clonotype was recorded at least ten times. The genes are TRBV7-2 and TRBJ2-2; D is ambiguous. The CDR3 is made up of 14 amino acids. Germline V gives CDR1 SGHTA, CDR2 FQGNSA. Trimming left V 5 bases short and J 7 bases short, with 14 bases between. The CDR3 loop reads CASSGQTGIGELFF. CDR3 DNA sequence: TGTGCCAGCAGCGGGCAAACTGGGATCGGGGAGCTGTTTTTT.

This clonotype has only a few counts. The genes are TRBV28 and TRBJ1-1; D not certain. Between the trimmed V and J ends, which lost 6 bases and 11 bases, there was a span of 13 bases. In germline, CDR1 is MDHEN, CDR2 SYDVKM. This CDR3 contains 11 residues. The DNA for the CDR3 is TGTGCCAGCAGCTCCCTTTTGACGGCTTTCTTT. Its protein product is CASSSLLTAFF.

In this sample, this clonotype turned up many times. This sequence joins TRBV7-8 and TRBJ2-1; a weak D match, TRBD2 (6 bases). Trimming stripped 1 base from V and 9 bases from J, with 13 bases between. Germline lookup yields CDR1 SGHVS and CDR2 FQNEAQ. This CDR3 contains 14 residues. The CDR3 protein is CASSLVGLLSEQFF. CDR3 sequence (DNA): TGTGCCAGCAGCTTAGTGGGACTTCTAAGTGAGCAGTTCTTC. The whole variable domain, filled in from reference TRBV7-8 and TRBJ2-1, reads GAGVSQSPRYKVAKRGQDVALRCDPISGHVSLFWYQQALGQGPEFLTYFQNEAQLDKSGLPSDRFFAERPEGSVSTLKIQRTQQEDSAVYLCASSLVGLLSEQFFGPGTRLTVL.

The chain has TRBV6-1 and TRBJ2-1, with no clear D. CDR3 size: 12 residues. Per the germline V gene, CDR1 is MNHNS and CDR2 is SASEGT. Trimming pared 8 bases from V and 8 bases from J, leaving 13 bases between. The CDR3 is CASRKVSYEQFF. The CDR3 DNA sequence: TGTGCCAGCCGGAAAGTCAGCTATGAGCAGTTCTTC.

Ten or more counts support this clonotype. The CDR3, as DNA: TGTGCCAGCAGCTTACGACAGGGCTGGGCTGAAGCTTTCTTT. Protein product: CASSLRQGWAEAFF. This chain connects TRBV5-6 to TRBJ1-1, with 7 bases that match TRBD1. The J segment lost 6 bases and the V segment lost 2 bases, leaving 7 bases of the junction unmatched. Germline CDR1 SGHDT, CDR2 YYEEEE. This CDR3 contains 14 residues. Based on the CDR3 plus reference TRBV5-6 and TRBJ1-1, the full variable domain is DAGVTQSPTHLIKTRGQQVTLRCSPKSGHDTVSWYQQALGQGPQFIFQYYEEEERQRGNFPDRFSGHQFPNYSSELNVNALLLGDSALYLCASSLRQGWAEAFFGQGTRLTVV.

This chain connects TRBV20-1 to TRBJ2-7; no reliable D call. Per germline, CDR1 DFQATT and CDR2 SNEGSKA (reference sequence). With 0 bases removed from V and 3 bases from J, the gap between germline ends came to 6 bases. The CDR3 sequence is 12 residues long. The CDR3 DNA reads TGCAGTGCTAGAGATAACTTCTACGAGCAGTACTTC. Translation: CSARDNFYEQYF.

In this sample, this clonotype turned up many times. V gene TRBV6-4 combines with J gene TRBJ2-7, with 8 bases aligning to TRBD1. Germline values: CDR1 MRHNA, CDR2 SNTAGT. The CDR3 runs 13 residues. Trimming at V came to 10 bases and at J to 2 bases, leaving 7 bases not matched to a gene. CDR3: CANRTGRTYEQYF. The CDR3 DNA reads TGTGCCAACCGGACAGGGAGGACCTACGAGCAGTACTTC.

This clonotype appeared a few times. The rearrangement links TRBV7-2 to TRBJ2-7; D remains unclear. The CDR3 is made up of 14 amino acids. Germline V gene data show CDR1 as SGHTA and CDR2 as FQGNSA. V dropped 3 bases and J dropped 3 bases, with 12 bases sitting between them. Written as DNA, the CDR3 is TGTGCCAGCAGCTTCTTCACAGATTTCTACGAGCAGTACTTC. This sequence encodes CASSFFTDFYEQYF.

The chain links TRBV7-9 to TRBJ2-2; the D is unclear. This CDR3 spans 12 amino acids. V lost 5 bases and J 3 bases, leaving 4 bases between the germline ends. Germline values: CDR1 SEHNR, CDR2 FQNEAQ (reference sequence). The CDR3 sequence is CASSPYTGELFF. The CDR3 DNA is TGTGCCAGCAGCCCGTACACCGGGGAGCTGTTTTTT.

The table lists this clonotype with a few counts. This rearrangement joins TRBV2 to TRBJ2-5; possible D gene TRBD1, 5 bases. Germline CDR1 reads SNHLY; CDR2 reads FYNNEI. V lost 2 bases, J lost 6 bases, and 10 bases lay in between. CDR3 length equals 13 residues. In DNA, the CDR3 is TGTGCCAGCAGTGAACATCCAGGGCAGACCCAGTACTTC. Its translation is CASSEHPGQTQYF.

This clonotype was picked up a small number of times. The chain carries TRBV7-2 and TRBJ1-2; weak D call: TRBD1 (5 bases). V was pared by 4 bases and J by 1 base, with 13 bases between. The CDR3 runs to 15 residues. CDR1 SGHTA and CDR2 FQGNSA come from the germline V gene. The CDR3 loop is CASSSRVVGNYGYTF. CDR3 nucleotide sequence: TGTGCCAGCAGCTCCAGGGTGGTTGGTAACTATGGCTACACCTTC.

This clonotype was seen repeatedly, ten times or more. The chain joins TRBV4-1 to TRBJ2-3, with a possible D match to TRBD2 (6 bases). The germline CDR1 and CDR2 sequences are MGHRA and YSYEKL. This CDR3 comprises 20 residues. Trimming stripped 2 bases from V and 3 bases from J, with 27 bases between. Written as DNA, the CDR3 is TGCGCCAGCAGCCAATTCGGGGCTCCGGGAGTACCAACGGGGACAGATACGCAGTATTTT. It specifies CASSQFGAPGVPTGTDTQYF.

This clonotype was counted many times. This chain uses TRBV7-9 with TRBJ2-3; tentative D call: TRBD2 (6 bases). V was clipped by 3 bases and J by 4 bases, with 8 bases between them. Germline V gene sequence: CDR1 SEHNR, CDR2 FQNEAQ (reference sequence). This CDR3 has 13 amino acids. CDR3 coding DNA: TGTGCCAGCAGCTTGGCGGGATCAGATACGCAGTATTTT. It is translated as CASSLAGSDTQYF.

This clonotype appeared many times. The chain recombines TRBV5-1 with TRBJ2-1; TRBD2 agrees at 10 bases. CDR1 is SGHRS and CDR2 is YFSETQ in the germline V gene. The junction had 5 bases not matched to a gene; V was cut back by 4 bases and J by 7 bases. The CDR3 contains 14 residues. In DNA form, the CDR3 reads TGCGCCAGCAGCAGGGCTAGCGGGGGAAATGAGCAGTTCTTC. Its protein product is CASSRASGGNEQFF. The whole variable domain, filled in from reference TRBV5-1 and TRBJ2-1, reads KAGVTQTPRYLIKTRGQQVTLSCSPISGHRSVSWYQQTPGQGLQFLFEYFSETQRNKGNFPGRFSGRQFSNSRSEMNVSTLELGDSALYLCASSRASGGNEQFFGPGTRLTVL.

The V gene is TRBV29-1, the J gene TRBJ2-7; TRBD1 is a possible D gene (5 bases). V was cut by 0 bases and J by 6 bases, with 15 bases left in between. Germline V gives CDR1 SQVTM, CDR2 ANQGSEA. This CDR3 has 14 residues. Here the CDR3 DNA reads TGCAGCGTTGAAGATCACCCTAGAAGGGGCGAGCAGTACTTC. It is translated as CSVEDHPRRGEQYF.

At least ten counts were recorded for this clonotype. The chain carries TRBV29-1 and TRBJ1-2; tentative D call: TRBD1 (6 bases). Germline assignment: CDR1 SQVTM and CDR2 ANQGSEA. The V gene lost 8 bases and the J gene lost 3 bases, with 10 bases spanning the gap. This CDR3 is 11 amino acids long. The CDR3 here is CSLGGDYGYTF. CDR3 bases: TGCAGCCTAGGGGGGGACTATGGCTACACCTTC.